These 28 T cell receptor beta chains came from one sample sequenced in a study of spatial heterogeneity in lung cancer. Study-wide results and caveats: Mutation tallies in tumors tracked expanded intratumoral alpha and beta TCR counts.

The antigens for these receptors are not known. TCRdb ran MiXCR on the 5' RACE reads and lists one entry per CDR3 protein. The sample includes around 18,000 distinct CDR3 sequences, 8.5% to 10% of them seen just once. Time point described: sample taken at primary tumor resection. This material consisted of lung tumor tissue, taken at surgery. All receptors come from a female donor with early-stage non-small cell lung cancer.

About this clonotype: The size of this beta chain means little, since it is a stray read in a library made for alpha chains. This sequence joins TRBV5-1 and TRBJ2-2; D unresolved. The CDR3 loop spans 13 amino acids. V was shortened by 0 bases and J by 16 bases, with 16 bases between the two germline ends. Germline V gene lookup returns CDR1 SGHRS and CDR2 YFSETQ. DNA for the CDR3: TGCGCCAGCAGCTTGGATCAGCGAGCCGGCCCGTTTTTT. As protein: CASSLDQRAGPFF.

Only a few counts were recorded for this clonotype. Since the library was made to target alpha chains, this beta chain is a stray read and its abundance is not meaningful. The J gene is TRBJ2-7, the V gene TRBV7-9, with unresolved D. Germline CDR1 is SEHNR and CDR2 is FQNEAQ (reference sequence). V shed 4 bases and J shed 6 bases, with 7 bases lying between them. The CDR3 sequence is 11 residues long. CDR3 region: CASSSSLEQYF. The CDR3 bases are TGTGCCAGCAGCTCTTCCCTCGAGCAGTACTTC. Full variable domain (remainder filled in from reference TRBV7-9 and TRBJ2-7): DTGVSQNPRHKITKRGQNVTFRCDPISEHNRLYWYRQTLGQGPEFLTYFQNEAQLEKSRLLSDRFSAERPKGSFSTLEIQRTEQGDSAMYLCASSSSLEQYFGPGTRLTVT.

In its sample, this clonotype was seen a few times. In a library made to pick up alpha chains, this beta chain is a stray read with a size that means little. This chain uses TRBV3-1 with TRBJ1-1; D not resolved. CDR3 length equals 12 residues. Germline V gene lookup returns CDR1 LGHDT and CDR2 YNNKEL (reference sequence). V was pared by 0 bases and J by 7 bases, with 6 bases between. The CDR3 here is CASSQEGSEAFF. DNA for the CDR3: TGTGCCAGCAGCCAAGAGGGCAGTGAAGCTTTCTTT.

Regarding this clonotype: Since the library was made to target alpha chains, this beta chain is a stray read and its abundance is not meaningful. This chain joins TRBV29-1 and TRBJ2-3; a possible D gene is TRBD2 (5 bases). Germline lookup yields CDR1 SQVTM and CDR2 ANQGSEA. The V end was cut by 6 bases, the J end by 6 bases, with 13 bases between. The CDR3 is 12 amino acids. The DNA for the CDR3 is TGCAGCGTCGAAAGGTCGGGGGATACGCAGTATTTT. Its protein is CSVERSGDTQYF.

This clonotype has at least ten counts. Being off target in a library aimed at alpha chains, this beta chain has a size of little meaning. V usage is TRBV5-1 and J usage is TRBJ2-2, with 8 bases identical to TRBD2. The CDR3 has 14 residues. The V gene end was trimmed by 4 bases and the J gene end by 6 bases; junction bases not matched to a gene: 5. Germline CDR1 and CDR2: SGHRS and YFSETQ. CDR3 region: CASSPGGASGELFF. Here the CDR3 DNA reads TGCGCCAGCAGCCCCGGGGGGGCCTCCGGGGAGCTGTTTTTT.

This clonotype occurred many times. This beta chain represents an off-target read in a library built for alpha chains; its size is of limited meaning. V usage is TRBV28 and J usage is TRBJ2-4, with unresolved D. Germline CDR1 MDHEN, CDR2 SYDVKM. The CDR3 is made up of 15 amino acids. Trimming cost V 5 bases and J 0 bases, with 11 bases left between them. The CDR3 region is CASSQAGVAKNIQYF. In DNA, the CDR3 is TGTGCCAGCAGTCAAGCTGGCGTAGCCAAAAACATTCAGTACTTC. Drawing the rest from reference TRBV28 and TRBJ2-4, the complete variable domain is DVKVTQSSRYLVKRTGEKVFLECVQDMDHENMFWYRQDPGLGLRLIYFSYDVKMKEKGDIPEGYSVSREKKERFSLILESASTNQTSMYLCASSQAGVAKNIQYFGAGTRLSVL.

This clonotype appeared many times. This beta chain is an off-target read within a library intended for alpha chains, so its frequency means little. This chain's CDR3 is CASSQIGATTDTQYF. The CDR3 DNA reads TGTGCCAGTAGTCAGATCGGGGCGACCACAGATACGCAGTATTTT. The J gene is TRBJ2-3, the V gene TRBV19; D is possibly TRBD1 or TRBD2 (5 bases each). With 5 bases removed from V and 2 bases from J, the gap between germline ends came to 14 bases. The germline CDR1 and CDR2 sequences are LNHDA and SQIVND (reference sequence). The CDR3 consists of 15 residues.

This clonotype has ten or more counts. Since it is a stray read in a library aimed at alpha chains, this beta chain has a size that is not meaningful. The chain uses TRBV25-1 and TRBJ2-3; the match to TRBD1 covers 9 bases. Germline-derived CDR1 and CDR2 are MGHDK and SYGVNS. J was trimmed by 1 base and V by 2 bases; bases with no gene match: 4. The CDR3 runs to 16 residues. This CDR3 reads CASSEEGQGGTDTQYF. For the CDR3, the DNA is TGTGCCAGCAGTGAAGAGGGACAGGGAGGCACAGATACGCAGTATTTT.

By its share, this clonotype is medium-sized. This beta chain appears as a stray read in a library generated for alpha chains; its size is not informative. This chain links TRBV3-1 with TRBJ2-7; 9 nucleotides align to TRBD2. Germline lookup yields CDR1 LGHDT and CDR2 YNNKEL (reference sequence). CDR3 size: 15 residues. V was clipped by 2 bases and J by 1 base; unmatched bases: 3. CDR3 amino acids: CASSQRGLASYEQYF. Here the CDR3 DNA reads TGTGCCAGCAGCCAACGGGGACTAGCTTCCTACGAGCAGTACTTC.

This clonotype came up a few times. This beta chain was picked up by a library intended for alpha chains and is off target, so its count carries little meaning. The chain's CDR3 is CSARGEGGPYGYTF. In DNA form, the CDR3 reads TGCAGTGCTAGAGGGGAGGGGGGCCCCTATGGCTACACCTTC. The chain joins TRBV20-1 to TRBJ1-2; the D gene is possibly TRBD1 (6 bases). Between the trimmed V and J ends, which lost 1 base and 4 bases, there was a span of 13 bases. The germline CDR1 and CDR2 sequences are DFQATT and SNEGSKA (reference sequence). CDR3 size: 14 residues.

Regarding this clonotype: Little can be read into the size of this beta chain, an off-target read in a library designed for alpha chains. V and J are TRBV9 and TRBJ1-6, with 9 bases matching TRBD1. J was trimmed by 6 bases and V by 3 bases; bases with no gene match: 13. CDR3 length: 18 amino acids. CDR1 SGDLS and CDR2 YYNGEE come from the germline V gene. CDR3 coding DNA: TGTGCCAGCAGCGCCTCTCTCGGGACAGGGCTAAGTAATTCACCCCTCCACTTT. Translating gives CASSASLGTGLSNSPLHF. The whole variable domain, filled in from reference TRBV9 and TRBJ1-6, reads DSGVTQTPKHLITATGQRVTLRCSPRSGDLSVYWYQQSLDQGLQFLIQYYNGEERAKGNILERFSAQQFPDLHSELNLSSLELGDSALYFCASSASLGTGLSNSPLHFGNGTRLTVT.

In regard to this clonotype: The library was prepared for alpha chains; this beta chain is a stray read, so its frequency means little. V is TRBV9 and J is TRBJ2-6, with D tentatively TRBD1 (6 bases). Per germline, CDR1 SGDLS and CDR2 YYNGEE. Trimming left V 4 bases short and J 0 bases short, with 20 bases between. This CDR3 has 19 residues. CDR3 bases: TGTGCCAGCAGCCTCGCATTCCGGGACACCAGCTCTGGGGCCAACGTCCTGACTTTC. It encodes CASSLAFRDTSSGANVLTF.

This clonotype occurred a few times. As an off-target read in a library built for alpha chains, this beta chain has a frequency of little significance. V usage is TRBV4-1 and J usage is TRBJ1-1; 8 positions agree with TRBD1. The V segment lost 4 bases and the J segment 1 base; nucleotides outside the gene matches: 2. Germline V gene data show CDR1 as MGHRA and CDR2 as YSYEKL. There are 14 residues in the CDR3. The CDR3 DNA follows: TGCGCCAGCAGCCTGGGACAGGCGAACACTGAAGCTTTCTTT. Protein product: CASSLGQANTEAFF.

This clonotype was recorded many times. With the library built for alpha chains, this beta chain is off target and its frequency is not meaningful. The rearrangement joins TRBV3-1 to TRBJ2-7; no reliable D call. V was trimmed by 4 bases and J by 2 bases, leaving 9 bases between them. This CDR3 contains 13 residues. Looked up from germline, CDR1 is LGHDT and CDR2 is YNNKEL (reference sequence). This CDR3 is CASSLQIAYEQYF. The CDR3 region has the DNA TGTGCCAGCAGCCTACAGATAGCCTACGAGCAGTACTTC.

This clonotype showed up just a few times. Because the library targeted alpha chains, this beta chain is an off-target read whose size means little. The CDR3: CASSLDTGANTEAFF. The CDR3 DNA reads TGCGCCAGCAGCCTCGACACAGGCGCGAACACTGAAGCTTTCTTT. V is TRBV5-1 and J is TRBJ1-1; TRBD1 might be the D (5 bases). The V gene's germline CDR1 is SGHRS and CDR2 YFSETQ. This CDR3 comprises 15 residues. The V end was cut by 4 bases, the J end by 1 base, with 14 bases between.

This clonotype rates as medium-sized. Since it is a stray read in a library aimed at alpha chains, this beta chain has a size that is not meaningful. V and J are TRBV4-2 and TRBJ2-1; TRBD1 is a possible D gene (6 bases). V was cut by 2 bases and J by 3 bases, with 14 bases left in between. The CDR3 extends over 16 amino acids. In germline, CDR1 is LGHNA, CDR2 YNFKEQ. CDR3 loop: CASSQLEAGDYNEQFF. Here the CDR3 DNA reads TGTGCCAGCAGCCAACTTGAGGCAGGGGACTACAATGAGCAGTTCTTC.

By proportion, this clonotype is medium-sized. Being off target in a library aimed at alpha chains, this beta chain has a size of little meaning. The CDR3 sequence: CASSLDTAGELFF. In DNA form, the CDR3 reads TGTGCCAGCAGCTTGGACACAGCCGGGGAGCTGTTTTTT. V gene TRBV5-4 combines with J gene TRBJ2-2, with no clear D. Looked up from germline, CDR1 is SGHNT and CDR2 is YYREEE (reference sequence). V was shortened by 0 bases and J by 6 bases, with 6 bases between the two germline ends. This CDR3 region has 13 residues.

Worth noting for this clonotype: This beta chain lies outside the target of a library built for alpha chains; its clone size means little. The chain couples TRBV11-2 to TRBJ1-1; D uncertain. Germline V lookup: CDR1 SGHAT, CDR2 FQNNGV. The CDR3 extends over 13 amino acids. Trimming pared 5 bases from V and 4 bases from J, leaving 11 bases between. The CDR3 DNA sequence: TGTGCCAGCAGCCCCACGACAACCACTGAAGCTTTCTTT. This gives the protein CASSPTTTTEAFF.

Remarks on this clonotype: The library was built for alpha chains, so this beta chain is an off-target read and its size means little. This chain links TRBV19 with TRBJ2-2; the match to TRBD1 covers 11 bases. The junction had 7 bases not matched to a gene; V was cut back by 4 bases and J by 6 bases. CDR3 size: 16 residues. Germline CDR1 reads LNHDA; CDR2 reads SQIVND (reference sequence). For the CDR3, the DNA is TGTGCCAGTAGTACCACTCGGACAGGGGGCTCCGGGGAGCTGTTTTTT. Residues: CASSTTRTGGSGELFF. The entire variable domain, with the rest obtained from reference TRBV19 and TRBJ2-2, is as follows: DGGITQSPKYLFRKEGQNVTLSCEQNLNHDAMYWYRQDPGQGLRLIYYSQIVNDFQKGDIAEGYSVSREKKESFPLTVTSAQKNPTAFYLCASSTTRTGGSGELFFGEGSRLTVL.

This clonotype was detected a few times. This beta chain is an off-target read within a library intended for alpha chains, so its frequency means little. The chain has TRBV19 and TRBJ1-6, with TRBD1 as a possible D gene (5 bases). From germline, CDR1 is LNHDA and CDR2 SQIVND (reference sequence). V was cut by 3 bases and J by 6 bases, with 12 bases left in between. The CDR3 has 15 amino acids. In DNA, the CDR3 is TGTGCCAGTAGTATCCCTCGGAGGGGTAATTCACCCCTCCACTTT. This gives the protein CASSIPRRGNSPLHF. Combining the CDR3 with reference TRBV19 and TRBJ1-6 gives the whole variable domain DGGITQSPKYLFRKEGQNVTLSCEQNLNHDAMYWYRQDPGQGLRLIYYSQIVNDFQKGDIAEGYSVSREKKESFPLTVTSAQKNPTAFYLCASSIPRRGNSPLHFGNGTRLTVT.

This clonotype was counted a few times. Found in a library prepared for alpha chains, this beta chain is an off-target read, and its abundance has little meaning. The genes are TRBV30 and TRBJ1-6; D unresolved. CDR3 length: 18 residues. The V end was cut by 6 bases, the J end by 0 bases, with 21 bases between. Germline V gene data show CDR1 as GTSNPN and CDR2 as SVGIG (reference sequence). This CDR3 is CACSSGIDVGSYNSPLHF. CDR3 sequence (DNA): TGTGCCTGTTCCTCGGGCATCGACGTTGGCTCCTATAATTCACCCCTCCACTTT.

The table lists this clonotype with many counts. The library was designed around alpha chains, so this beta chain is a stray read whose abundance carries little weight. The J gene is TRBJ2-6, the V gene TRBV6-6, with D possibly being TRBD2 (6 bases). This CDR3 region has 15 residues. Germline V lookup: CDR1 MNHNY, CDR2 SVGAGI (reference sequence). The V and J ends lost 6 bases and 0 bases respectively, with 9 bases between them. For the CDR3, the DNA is TGTGCCAGCAGGCGGGGCTCCTCTGGGGCCAACGTCCTGACTTTC. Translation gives CASRRGSSGANVLTF.

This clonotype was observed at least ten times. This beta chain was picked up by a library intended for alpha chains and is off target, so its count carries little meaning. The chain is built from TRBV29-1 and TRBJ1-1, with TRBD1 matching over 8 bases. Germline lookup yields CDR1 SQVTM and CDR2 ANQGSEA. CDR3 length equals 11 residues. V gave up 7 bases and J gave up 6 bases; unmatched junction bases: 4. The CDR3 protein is CSARQGPEAFF. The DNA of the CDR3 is TGCAGCGCGCGACAGGGGCCTGAAGCTTTCTTT. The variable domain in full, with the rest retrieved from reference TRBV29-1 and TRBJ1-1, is SAVISQKPSRDICQRGTSLTIQCQVDSQVTMMFWYRQQPGQSLTLIATANQGSEATYESGFVIDKFPISRPNLTFSTLTVSNMSPEDSSIYLCSARQGPEAFFGQGTRLTVV.

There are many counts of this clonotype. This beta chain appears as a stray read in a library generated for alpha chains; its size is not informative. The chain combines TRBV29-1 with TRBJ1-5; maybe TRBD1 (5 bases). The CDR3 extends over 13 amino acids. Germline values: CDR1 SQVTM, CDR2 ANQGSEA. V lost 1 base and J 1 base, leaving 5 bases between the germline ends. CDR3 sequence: CSVEAGSNQPQHF. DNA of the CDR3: TGCAGCGTTGAAGCAGGGAGCAATCAGCCCCAGCATTTT.

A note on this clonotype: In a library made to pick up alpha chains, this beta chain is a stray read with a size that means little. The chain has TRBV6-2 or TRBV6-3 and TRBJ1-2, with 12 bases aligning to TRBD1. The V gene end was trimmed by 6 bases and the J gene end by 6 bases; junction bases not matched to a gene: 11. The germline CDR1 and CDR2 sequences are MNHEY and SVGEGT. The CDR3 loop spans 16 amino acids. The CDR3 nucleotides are TGTGCCAGCAGACCCCTGGGACAGGGGGCGTCACATGGCTACACCTTC. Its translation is CASRPLGQGASHGYTF.

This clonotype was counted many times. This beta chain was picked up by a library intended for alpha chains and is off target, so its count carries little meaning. This CDR3 reads CASSPPGRNQPQHF. The DNA of the CDR3 is TGTGCCAGCAGCCCCCCGGGACGCAATCAGCCCCAGCATTTT. The V and J genes are TRBV6-2 or TRBV6-3 and TRBJ1-5; D is perhaps TRBD1 (5 bases). The germline V and J ends were trimmed by 6 bases and 2 bases, with 11 bases remaining between them. The germline V gene has CDR1 MNHEY and CDR2 SVGEGT. The CDR3 runs 14 residues.

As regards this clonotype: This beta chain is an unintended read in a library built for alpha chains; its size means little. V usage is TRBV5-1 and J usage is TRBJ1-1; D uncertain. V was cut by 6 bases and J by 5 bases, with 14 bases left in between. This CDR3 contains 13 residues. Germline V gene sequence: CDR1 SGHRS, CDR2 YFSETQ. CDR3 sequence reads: CASTSGPRTEAFF. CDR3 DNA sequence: TGCGCCAGCACCTCAGGACCCCGAACTGAAGCTTTCTTT.

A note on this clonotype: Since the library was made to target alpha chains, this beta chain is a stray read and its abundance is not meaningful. DNA of the CDR3: TGTGCCAGCGACGAGACAGGGCCCTCCACAGGGGCTTTCTTT. Its translation: CASDETGPSTGAFF. V gene TRBV12-3 or TRBV12-4 combines with J gene TRBJ1-1; 7 positions match TRBD1. CDR3 length: 14 amino acids. Trimming removed 8 bases from V and 11 bases from J; junction bases left unmatched: 17.